This TCR beta chain was sequenced in a study of blood T cell repertoires in COVID-19. About the research overall: Italy, Spain and the United States were the sources of the convalescent and acute COVID-19 samples.

Germline V gives CDR1 SNHLY, CDR2 FYNNEI. Trimming took 4 bases from V and 1 from J, leaving 7 bases between them. This CDR3 comprises 13 residues. Produced via immunoSEQ multiplex PCR; TCRdb's table is partial and in-frame only. Of 170,000 or so clones in the sample, more than 85% were seen once. The chain is built from TRBV2 and TRBJ1-1, with D perhaps TRBD1 (5 bases). Material: PBMCs or T cells enriched from blood (not recorded which). The TCR comes from a woman between 50 and 59 years old who had recovered from COVID-19. In DNA form, the CDR3 reads TGTGCCAGCAGTGGCGACAGGAACACTGAAGCTTTCTTT. It codes for CASSGDRNTEAFF.